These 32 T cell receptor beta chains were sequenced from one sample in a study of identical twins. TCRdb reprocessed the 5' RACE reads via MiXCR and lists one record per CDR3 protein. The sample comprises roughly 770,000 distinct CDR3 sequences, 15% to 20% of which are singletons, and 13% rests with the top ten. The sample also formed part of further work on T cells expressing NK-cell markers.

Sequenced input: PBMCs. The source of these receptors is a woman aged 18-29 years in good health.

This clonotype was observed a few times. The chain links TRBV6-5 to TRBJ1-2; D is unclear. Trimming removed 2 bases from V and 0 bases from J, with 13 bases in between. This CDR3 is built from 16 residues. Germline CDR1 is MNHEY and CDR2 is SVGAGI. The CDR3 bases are TGTGCCAGCAGTTACGAGGCCCGGGCGGCTAACTATGGCTACACCTTC. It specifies CASSYEARAANYGYTF.

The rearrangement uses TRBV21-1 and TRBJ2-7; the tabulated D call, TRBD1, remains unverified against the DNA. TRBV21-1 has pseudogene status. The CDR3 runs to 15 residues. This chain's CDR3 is CASSLNGREVCEQYF. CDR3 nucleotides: TGTGCCAGCAGCCTTAACGGGCGGGAGGTCTGCGAGCAGTACTTC.

DNA for the CDR3: TGTGCCAGCAGCTTAGCCCGCCAGGGATACCTCTCTGGGGCCAACGTCCTGACTTTC. As protein: CASSLARQGYLSGANVLTF. This chain joins TRBV7-8 and TRBJ2-6, with TRBD1 as a possible D gene (5 bases). Germline CDR1 SGHVS, CDR2 FQNEAQ. The CDR3 length is 19 residues. V was trimmed by 0 bases and J by 0 bases, leaving 15 bases between them.

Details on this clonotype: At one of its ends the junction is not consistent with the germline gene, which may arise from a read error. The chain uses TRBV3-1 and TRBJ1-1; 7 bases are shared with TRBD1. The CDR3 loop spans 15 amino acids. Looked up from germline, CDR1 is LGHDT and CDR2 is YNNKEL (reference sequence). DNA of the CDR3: TGTGCCAGCAGCCAAGTCCCACAGGGGAACGCTGAAGCTTTCTTT. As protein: CASSQVPQGNAEAFF.

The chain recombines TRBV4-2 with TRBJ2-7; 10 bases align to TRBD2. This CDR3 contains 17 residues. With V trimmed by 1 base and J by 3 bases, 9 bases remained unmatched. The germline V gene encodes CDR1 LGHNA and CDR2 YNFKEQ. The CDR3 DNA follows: TGTGCCAGCAGCCAAGGGTTTGTCCTAGCGGGGGACTACGAGCAGTACTTC. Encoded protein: CASSQGFVLAGDYEQYF.

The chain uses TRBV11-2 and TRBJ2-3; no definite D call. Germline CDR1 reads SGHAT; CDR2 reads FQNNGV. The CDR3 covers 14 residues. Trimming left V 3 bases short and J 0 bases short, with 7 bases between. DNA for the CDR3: TGTGCCAGCAGCTTTGAGCGAAGCACAGATACGCAGTATTTT. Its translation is CASSFERSTDTQYF. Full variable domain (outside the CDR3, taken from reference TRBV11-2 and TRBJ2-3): EAGVAQSPRYKIIEKRQSVAFWCNPISGHATLYWYQQILGQGPKLLIQFQNNGVVDDSQLPKDRFSAERLKGVDSTLKIQPAKLEDSAVYLCASSFERSTDTQYFGPGTRLTVL.

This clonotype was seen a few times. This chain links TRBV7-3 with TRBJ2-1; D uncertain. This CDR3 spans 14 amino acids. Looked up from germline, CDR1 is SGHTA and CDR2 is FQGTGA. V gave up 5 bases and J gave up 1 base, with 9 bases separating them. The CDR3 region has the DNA TGTGCCAGCAGCATAGGACCGTCCTACAATGAGCAGTTCTTC. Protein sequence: CASSIGPSYNEQFF.

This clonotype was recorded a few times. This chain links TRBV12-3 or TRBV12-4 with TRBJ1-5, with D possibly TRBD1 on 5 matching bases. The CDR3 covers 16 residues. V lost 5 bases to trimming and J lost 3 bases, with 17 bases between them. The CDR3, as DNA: TGTGCCAGCAGTCCACATCTTAGGGGACCCAATCAGCCCCAGCATTTT. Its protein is CASSPHLRGPNQPQHF.

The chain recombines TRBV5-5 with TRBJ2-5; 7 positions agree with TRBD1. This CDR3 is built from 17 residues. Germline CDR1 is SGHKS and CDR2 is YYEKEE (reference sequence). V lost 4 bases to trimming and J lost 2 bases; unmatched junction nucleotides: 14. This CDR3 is CASSLALGQRLQETQYF. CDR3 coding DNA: TGTGCCAGCAGCCTGGCCCTGGGACAGAGACTTCAAGAGACCCAGTACTTC.

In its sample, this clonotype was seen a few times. DNA of the CDR3: TGTGCCAGCAGTTTACTGGCCCCCCCCTACAATGAGCAGTTCTTC. Translation gives CASSLLAPPYNEQFF. V is TRBV12-3 or TRBV12-4 and J is TRBJ2-1; D call uncertain. The CDR3 sequence is 15 residues long. Trimming cost V 2 bases and J 2 bases, with 10 bases left between them.

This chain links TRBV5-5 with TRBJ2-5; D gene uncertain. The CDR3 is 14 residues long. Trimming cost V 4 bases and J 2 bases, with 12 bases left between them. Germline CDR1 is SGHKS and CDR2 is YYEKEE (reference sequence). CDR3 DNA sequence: TGTGCCAGCAGCGGTCCCCGCGGTCAAGAGACCCAGTACTTC. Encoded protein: CASSGPRGQETQYF.

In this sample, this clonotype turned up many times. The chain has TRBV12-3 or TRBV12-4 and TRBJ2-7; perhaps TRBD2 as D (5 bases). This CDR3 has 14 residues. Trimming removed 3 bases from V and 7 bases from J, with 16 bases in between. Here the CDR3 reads CASSFGLYGSEQYF. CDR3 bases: TGTGCCAGCAGTTTTGGACTTTACGGGTCGGAGCAGTACTTC.

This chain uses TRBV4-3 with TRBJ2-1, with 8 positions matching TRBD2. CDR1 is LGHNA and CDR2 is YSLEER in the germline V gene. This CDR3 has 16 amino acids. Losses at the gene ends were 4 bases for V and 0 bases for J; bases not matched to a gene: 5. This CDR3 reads CASSRESGSSYNEQFF. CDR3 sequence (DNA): TGCGCCAGCAGCCGAGAGAGCGGGAGCTCCTACAATGAGCAGTTCTTC.

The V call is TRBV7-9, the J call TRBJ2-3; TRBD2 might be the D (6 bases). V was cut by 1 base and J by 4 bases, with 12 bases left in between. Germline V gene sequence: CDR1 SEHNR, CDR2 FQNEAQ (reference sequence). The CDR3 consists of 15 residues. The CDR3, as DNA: TGTGCCAGCAGCTTAGACGGACTACTTCCAGATACGCAGTATTTT. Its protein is CASSLDGLLPDTQYF.

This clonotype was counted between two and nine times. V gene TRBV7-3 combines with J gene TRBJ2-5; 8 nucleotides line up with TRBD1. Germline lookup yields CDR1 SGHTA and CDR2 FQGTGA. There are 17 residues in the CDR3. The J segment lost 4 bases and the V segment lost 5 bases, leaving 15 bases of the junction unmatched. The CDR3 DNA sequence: TGTGCCAGCAGCCCAAAAGGCCCGGACAGGGAAGTAGAGACCCAGTACTTC. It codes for CASSPKGPDREVETQYF.

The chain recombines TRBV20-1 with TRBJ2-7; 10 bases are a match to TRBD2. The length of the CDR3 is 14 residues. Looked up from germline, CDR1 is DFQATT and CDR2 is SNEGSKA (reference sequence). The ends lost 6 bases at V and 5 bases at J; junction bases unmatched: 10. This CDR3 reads CSAPQAGGRNEQYF. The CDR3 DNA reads TGCAGTGCCCCCCAAGCGGGGGGGCGTAACGAGCAGTACTTC.

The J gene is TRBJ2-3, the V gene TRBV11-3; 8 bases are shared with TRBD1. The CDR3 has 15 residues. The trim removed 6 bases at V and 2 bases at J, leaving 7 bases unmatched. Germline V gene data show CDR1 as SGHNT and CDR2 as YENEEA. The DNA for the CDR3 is TGTGCCAGCAGACGCCAGGGGGCGGACACAGATACGCAGTATTTT. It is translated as CASRRQGADTDTQYF.

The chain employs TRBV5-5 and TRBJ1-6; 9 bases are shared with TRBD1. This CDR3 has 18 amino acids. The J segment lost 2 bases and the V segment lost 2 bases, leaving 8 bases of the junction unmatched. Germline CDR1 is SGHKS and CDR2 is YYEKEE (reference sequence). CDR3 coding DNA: TGTGCCAGCAGCTTCAGTGAGACAGGGGGGCCCTATAATTCACCCCTCCACTTT. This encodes CASSFSETGGPYNSPLHF.

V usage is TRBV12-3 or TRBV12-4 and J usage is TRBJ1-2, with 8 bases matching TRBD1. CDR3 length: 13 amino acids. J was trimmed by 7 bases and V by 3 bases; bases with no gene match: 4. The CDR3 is CASSFGTGGGYTF. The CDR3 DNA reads TGTGCCAGCAGTTTCGGGACAGGAGGTGGCTACACCTTC.

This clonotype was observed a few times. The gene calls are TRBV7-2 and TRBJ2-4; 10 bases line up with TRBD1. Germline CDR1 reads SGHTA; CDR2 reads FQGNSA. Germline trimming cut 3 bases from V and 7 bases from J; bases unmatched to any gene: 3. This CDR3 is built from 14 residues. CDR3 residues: CASSFRTGGNIQYF. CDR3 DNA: TGTGCCAGCAGCTTCAGGACAGGGGGGAACATTCAGTACTTC.

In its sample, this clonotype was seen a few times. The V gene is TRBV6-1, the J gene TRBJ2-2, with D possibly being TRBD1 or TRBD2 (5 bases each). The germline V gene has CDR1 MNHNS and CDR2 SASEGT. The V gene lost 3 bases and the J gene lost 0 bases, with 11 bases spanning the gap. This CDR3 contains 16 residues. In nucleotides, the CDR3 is TGTGCCAGCAGTGACGGGGCAGGAGCGAACACCGGGGAGCTGTTTTTT. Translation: CASSDGAGANTGELFF.

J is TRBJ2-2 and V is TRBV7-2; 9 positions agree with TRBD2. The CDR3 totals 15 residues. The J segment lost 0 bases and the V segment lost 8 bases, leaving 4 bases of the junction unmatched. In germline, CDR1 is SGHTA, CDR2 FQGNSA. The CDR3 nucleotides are TGTGCCAGCGTCGCGGGAGGGTCGAACACCGGGGAGCTGTTTTTT. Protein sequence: CASVAGGSNTGELFF. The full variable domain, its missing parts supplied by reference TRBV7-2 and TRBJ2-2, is GAGVSQSPSNKVTEKGKDVELRCDPISGHTALYWYRQSLGQGLEFLIYFQGNSAPDKSGLPSDRFSAERTGGSVSTLTIQRTQQEDSAVYLCASVAGGSNTGELFFGEGSRLTVL.

In DNA form, the CDR3 reads TGTGCCAGCAGTAAGGTAGCGGGGGGGTCCTACGAGCAGTACTTC. Its translation: CASSKVAGGSYEQYF. The gene calls are TRBV6-1 and TRBJ2-7; the match to TRBD2 covers 11 bases. This CDR3 spans 15 amino acids. The V gene end was trimmed by 5 bases and the J gene end by 1 base; junction bases not matched to a gene: 4. Germline V lookup: CDR1 MNHNS, CDR2 SASEGT.

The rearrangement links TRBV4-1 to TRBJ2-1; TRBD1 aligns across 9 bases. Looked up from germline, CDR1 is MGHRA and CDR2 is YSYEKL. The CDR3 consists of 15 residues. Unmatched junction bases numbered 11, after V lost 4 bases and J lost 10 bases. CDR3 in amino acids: CASSRPGQGQREQFF. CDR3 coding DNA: TGCGCCAGCAGCCGACCGGGACAGGGTCAGCGAGAGCAGTTCTTC.

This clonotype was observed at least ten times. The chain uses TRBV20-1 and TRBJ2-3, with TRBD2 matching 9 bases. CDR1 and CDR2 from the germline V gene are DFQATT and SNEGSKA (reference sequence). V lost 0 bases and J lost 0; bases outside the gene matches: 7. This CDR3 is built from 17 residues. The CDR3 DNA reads TGCAGTGCTAGAGATAACCCCCTAGCGGGGAGCACAGATACGCAGTATTTT. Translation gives CSARDNPLAGSTDTQYF.

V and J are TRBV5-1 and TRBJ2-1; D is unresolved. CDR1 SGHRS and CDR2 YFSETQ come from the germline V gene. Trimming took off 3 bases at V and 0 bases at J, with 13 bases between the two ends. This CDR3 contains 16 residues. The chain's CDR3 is CASSSSIDSSYNEQFF. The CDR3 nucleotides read TGCGCCAGCAGCTCCTCGATCGATAGCTCCTACAATGAGCAGTTCTTC.

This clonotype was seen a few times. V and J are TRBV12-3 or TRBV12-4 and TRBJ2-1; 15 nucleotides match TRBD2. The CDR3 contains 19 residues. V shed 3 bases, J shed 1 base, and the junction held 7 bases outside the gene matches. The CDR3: CASSFPGTSGRRSYNEQFF. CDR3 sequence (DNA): TGTGCCAGCAGTTTCCCCGGGACTAGCGGGAGGAGGTCCTACAATGAGCAGTTCTTC.

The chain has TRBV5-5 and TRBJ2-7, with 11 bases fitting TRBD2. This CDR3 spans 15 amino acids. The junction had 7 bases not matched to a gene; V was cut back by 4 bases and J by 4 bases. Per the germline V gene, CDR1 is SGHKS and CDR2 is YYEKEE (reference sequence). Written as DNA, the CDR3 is TGTGCCAGCAGCGAACTAGCGGGAGCCCTTTACGAGCAGTACTTC. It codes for CASSELAGALYEQYF.

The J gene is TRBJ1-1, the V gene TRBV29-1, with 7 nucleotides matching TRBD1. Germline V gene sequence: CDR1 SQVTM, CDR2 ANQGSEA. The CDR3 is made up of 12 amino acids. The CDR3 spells CIGDSPNTEAFF. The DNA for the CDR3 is TGCATCGGGGACAGCCCGAACACTGAAGCTTTCTTT.

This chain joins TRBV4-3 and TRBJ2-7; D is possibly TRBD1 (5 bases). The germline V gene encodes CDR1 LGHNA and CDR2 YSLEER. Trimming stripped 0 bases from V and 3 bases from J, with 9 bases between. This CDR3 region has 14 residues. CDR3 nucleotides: TGCGCCAGCAGCCAAGAGACAGAGCTCTACGAGCAGTACTTC. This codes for CASSQETELYEQYF.

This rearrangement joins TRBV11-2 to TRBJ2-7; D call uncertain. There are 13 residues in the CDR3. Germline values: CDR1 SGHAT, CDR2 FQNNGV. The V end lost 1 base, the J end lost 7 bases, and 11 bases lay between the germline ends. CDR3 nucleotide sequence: TGTGCCAGCAGCTTAGGCAGAACTACGGAGCAGTACTTC. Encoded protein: CASSLGRTTEQYF.

CDR3 in amino acids: CASSFSGQRSSYEQYF. The DNA for the CDR3 is TGTGCCAGCAGTTTCTCCGGACAACGGAGCTCCTACGAGCAGTACTTC. The rearrangement joins TRBV25-1 to TRBJ2-7; perhaps TRBD1 as D (5 bases). Trimming pared 5 bases from V and 0 bases from J, leaving 17 bases between. This CDR3 is built from 16 residues. CDR1 and CDR2 (germline): MGHDK, SYGVNS.